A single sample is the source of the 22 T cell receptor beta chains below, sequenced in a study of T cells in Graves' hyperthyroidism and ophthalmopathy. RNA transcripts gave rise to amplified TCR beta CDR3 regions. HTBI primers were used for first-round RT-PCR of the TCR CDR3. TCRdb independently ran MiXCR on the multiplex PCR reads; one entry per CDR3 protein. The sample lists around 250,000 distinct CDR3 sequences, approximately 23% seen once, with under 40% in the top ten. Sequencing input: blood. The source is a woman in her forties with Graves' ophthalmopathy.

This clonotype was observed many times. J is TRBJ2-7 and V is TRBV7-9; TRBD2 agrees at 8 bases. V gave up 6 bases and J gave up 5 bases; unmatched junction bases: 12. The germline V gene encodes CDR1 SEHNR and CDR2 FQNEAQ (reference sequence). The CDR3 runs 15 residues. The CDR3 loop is CASSSTSAGAHEQYF. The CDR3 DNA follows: TGTGCCAGCAGTTCCACTTCAGCGGGAGCACACGAGCAGTACTTC.

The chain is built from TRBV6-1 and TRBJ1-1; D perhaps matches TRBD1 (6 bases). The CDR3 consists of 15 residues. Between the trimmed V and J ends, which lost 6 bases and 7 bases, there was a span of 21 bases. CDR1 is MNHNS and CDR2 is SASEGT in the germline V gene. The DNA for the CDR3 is TGTGCCAGCAGCCGAAACTTCGGACAGAACGATGAAGCTTTCTTT. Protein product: CASSRNFGQNDEAFF.

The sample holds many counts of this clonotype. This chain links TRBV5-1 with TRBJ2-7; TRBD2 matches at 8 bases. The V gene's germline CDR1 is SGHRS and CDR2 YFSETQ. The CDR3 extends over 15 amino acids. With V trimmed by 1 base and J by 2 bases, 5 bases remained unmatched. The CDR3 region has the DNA TGCGCCAGCAGCTTGTTCCGGGAGGGGCCCTACGAGCAGTACTTC. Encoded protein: CASSLFREGPYEQYF.

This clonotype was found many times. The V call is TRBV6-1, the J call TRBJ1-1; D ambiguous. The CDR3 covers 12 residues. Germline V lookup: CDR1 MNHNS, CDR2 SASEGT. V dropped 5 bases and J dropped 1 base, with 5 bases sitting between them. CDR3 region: CASSPTNTEAFF. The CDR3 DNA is TGTGCCAGCAGTCCCACGAACACTGAAGCTTTCTTT.

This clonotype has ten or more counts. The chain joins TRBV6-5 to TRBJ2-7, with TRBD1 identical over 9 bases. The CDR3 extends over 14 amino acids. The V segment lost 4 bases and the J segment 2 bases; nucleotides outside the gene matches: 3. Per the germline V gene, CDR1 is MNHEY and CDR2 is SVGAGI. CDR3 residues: CASSSGTGTYEQYF. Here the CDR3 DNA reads TGTGCCAGCAGTTCCGGGACAGGGACCTACGAGCAGTACTTC.

The CDR3, as DNA: TGTGCCAGCACCCATTCCCGTGGGACCCAGTACTTC. This translates into CASTHSRGTQYF. This chain uses TRBV3-1 with TRBJ2-5; D is undetermined. Germline V lookup: CDR1 LGHDT, CDR2 YNNKEL (reference sequence). The CDR3 sequence is 12 residues long. Trimming removed 7 bases from V and 7 bases from J, with 13 bases in between.

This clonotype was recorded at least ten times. CDR3 residues: CASSEGLQDPHEQYF. The CDR3 region has the DNA TGTGCCAGCAGTGAAGGACTCCAAGACCCCCACGAGCAGTACTTC. The rearrangement uses TRBV2 and TRBJ2-7; D call uncertain. Germline V CDR1 and CDR2: SNHLY, FYNNEI. The CDR3 contains 15 residues. V was trimmed by 1 base and J by 5 bases, leaving 15 bases between them.

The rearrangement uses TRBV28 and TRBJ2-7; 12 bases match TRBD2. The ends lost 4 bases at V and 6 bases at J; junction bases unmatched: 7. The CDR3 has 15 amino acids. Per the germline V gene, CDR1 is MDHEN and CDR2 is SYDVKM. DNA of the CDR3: TGTGCCAGCAGTTCCTTTACTAGCGGGAGGTCCGAGCAGTACTTC. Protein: CASSSFTSGRSEQYF.

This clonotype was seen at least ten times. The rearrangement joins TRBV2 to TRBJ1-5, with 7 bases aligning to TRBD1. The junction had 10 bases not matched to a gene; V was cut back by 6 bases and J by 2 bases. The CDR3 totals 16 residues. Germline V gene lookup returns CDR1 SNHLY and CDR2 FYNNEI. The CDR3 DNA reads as TGTGCCAGCAGAGCAGGGGGTAGGGGTGGCAATCAGCCCCAGCATTTT. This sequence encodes CASRAGGRGGNQPQHF.

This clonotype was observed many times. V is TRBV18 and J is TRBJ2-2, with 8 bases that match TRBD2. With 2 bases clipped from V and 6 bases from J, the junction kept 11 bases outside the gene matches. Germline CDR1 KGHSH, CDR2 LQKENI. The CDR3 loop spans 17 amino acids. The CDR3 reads CASSPKSAGGTAGELFF. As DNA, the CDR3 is TGTGCCAGCTCACCAAAATCCGCGGGAGGAACAGCCGGGGAGCTGTTTTTT.

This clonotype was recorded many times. CDR3 sequence (DNA): TGTGCCAGCAGGGCCACAGGGGTGGACGAGCAGTACTTC. Its translation: CASRATGVDEQYF. The V gene is TRBV6-5, the J gene TRBJ2-7, with TRBD1 matching over 7 bases. The CDR3 extends over 13 amino acids. V shed 6 bases, J shed 5 bases, and the junction held 7 bases outside the gene matches. The germline CDR1 and CDR2 sequences are MNHEY and SVGAGI.

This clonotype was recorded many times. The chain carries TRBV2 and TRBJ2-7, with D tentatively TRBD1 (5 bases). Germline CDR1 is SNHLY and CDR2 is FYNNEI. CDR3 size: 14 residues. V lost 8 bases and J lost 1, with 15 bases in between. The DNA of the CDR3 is TGTGCCAGCGTGCCAGGGCCAGGATCCTACGAGCAGTACTTC. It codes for CASVPGPGSYEQYF.

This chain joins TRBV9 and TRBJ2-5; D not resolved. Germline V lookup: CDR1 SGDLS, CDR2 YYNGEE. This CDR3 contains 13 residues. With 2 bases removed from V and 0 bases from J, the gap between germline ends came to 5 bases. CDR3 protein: CASSVRDQETQYF. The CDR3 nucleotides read TGTGCCAGCAGCGTTCGGGACCAAGAGACCCAGTACTTC.

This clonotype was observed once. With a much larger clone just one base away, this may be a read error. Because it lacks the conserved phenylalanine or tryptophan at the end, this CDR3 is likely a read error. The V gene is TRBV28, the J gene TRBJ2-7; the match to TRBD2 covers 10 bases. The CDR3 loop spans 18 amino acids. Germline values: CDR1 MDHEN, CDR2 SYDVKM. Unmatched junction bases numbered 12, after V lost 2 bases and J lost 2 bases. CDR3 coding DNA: TGTGCCAGCAGTTTAAGATCCCTAGCGGGAGTAGGACCCTACGAGCAGTACATC. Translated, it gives CASSLRSLAGVGPYEQYI.

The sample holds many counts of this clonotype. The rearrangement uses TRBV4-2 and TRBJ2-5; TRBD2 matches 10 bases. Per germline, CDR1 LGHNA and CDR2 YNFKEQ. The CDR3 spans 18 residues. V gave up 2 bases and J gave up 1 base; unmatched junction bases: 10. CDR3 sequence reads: CASSQRAGGPSSQETQYF. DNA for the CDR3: TGTGCCAGCAGCCAACGAGCGGGAGGGCCCTCTTCCCAAGAGACCCAGTACTTC.

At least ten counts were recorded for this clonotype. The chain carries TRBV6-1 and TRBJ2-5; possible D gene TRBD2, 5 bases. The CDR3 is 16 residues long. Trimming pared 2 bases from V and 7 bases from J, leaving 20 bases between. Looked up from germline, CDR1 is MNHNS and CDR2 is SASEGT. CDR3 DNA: TGTGCCAGCAGTGAAAGGGAGAGGCTAGCCCGAGCGACCCAGTACTTC. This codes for CASSERERLARATQYF.

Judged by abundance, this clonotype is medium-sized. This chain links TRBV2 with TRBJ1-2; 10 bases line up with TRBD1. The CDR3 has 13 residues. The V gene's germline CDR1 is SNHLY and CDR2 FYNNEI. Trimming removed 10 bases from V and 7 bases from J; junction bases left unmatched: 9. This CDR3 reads CAIGDRGYTGYTF. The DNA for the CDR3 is TGTGCCATCGGGGACAGGGGCTACACTGGCTACACCTTC. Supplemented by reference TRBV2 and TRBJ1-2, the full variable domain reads EPEVTQTPSHQVTQMGQEVILRCVPISNHLYFYWYRQILGQKVEFLVSFYNNEISEKSEIFDDQFSVERPDGSNFTLKIRSTKLEDSAMYFCAIGDRGYTGYTFGSGTRLTVV.

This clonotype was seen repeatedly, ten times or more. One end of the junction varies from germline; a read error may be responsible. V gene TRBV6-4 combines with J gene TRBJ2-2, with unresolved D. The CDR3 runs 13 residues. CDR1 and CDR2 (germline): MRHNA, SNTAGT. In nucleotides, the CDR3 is TGTGCCAGCGGTGAAGGATACACCGGGGAGCTGTTTTTT. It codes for CASGEGYTGELFF.

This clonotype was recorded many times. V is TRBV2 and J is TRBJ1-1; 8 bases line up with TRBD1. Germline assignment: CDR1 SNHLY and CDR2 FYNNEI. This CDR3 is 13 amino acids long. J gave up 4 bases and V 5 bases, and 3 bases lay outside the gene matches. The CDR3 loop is CASSPQGGTEAFF. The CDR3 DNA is TGTGCCAGCAGTCCACAGGGGGGCACTGAAGCTTTCTTT.

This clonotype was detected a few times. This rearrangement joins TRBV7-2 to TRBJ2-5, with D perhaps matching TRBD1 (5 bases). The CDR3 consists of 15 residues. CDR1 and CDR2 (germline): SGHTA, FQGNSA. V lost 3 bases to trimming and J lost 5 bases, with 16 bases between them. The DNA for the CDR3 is TGTGCCAGCAGCTTCCGCCCATTAGGGGTCGAGACCCAGTACTTC. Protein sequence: CASSFRPLGVETQYF.

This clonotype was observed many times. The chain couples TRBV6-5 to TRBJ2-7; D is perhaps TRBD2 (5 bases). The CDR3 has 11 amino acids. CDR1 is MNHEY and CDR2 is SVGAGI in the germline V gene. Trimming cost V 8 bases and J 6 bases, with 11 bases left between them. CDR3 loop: CASFAAGEQYF. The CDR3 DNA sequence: TGTGCCAGCTTTGCGGCGGGCGAGCAGTACTTC.

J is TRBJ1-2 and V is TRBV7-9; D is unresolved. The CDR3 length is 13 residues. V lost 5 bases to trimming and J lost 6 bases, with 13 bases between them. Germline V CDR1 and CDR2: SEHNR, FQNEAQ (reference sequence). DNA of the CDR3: TGTGCCAGCAGCCTAAGTCAAGGGAATGGCTACACCTTC. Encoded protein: CASSLSQGNGYTF. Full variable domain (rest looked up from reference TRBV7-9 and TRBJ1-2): DTGVSQNPRHKITKRGQNVTFRCDPISEHNRLYWYRQTLGQGPEFLTYFQNEAQLEKSRLLSDRFSAERPKGSFSTLEIQRTEQGDSAMYLCASSLSQGNGYTFGSGTRLTVV.